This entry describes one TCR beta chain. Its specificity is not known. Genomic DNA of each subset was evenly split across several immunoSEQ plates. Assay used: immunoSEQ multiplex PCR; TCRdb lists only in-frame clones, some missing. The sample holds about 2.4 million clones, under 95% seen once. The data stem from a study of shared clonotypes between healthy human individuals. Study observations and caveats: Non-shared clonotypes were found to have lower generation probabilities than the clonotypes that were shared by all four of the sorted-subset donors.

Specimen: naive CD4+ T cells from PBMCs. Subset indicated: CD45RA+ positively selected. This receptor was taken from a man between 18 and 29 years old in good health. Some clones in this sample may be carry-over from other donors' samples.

Here the CDR3 reads CASSLTRDTQYF. CDR3 bases: TGTGCCAGCAGCCTAACCCGGGATACGCAGTATTTT. This rearrangement joins TRBV6-5 to TRBJ2-3; no firm D call. Trimming left V 6 bases short and J 6 bases short, with 10 bases between. The germline V gene encodes CDR1 MNHEY and CDR2 SVGAGI. The CDR3 totals 12 residues.